This entry is about one T cell receptor (beta chain). Antigen unknown. The data originate from a study of shared clonotypes between healthy human individuals. Measured with immunoSEQ multiplex PCR; TCRdb has only the in-frame clones, and not every one. The sample lists hundreds of thousands of clones; roughly 95% were seen once. Study-wide findings and caveats: In contrast to clonotypes shared by all four donors, non-shared clonotypes had lower generation probabilities.

J gave up 6 bases and V 4 bases, and 13 bases lay outside the gene matches. Germline V CDR1 and CDR2: SGDLS, YYNGEE. CDR3 length: 18 residues. The gene calls are TRBV9 and TRBJ2-2, with 12 bases identical to TRBD2. The sequence was collected from a young woman in good health. Sequenced material: naive CD4+ T cells sorted from blood. Subset in this sample: CD45RA+ positively selected. In DNA, the CDR3 is TGTGCCAGCAGCCCCCCCCGACTAGCGGGAGTTCTCCCCGGGGAGCTGTTTTTT. Translation gives CASSPPRLAGVLPGELFF.